This TCR beta chain is from a study of molecular identifiers for immune sequencing clone quantification. Germline V lookup: CDR1 SGDLS, CDR2 YYNGEE. V was clipped by 0 bases and J by 2 bases; unmatched bases: 2. The CDR3 runs to 15 residues. A single record per CDR3 protein comes from TCRdb applying MiXCR to the PCR reads. The table records some 650,000 distinct CDR3 sequences, approximately 20% of them present only once. This clonotype was counted ten times or more. Material: naive CD8+ T cells from blood, with Jurkat cell RNA spiked in. Subset noted: FACS-sorted CD8+CD4-CCR7+CD45RA+ naive T cells. The chain has TRBV9 and TRBJ2-1, with 7 bases that match TRBD2. The receptor was derived from a human donor in good health. Some libraries in this study had Jurkat cell RNA spiked in. CDR3 sequence: CASSVGGGPYNEQFF. The CDR3 region has the DNA TGTGCCAGCAGCGTAGGGGGAGGGCCCTACAATGAGCAGTTCTTC.